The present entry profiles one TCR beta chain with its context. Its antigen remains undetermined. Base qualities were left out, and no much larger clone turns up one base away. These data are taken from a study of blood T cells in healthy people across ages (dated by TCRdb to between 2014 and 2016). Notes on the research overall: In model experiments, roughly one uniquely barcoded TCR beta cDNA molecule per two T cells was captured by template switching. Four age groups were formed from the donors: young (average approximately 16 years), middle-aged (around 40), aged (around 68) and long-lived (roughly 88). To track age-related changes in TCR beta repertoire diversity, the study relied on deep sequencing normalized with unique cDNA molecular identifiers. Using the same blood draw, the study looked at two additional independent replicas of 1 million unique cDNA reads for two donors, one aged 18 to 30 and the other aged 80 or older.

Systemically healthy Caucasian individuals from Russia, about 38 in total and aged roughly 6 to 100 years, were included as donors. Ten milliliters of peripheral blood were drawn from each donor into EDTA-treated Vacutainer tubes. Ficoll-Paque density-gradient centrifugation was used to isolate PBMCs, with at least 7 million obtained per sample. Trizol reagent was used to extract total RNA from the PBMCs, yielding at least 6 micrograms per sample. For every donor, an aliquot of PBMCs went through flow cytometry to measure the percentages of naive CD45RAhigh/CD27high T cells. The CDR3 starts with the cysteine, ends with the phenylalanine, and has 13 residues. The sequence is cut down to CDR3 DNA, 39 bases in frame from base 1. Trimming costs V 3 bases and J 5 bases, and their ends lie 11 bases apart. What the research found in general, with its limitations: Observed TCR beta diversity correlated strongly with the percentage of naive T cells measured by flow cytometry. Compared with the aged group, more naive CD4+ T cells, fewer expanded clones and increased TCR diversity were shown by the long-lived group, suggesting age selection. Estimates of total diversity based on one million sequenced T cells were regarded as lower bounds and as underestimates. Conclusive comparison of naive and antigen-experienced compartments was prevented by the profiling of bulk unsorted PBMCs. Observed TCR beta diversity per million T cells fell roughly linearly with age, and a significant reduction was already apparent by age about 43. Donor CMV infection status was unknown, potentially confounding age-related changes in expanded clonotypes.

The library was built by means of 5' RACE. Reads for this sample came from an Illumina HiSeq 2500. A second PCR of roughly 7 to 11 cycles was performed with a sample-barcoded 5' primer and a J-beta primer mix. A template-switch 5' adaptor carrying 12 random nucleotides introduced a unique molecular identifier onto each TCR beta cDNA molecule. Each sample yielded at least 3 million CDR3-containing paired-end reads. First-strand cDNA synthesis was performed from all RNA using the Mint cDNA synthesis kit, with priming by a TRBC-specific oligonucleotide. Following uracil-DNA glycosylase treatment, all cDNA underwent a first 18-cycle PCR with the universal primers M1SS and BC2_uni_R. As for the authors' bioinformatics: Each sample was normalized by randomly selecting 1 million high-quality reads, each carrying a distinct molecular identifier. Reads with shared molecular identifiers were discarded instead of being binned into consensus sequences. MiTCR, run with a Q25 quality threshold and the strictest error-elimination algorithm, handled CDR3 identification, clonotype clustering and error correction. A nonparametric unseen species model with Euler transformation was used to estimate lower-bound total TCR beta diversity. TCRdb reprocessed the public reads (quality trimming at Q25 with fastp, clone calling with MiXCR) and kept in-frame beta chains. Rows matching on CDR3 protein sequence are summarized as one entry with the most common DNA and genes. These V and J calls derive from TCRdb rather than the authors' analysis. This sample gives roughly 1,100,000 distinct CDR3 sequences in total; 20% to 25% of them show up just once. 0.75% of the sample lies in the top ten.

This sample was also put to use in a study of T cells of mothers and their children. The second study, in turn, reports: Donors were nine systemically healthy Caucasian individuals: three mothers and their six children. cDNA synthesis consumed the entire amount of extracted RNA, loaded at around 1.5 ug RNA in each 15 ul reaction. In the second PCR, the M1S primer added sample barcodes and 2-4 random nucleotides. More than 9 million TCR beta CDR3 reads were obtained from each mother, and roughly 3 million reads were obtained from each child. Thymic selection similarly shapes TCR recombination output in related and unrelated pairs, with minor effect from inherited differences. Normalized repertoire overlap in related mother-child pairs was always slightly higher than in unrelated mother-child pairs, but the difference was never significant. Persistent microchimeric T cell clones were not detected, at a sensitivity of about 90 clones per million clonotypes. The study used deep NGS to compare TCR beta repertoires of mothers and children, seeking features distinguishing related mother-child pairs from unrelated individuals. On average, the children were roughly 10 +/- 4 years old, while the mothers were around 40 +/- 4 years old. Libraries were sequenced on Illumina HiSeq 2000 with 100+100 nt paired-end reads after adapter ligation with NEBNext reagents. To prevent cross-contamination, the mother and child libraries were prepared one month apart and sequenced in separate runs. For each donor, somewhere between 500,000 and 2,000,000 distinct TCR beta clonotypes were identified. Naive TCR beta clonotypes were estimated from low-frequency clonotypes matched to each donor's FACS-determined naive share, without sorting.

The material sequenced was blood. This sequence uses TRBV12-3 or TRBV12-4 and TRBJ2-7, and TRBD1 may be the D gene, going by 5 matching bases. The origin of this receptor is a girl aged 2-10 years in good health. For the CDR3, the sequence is CASSFAGPNEQYF. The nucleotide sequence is TGTGCCAGCAGTTTCGCAGGGCCCAACGAGCAGTACTTC.